One sample yielded the 25 T cell receptor beta chains listed below, sequenced in a study of T cell responses to AZD1222 COVID-19 vaccine. Profiling relied on immunoSEQ multiplex PCR, and the TCRdb table lists in-frame clones only, not all of them. The sample consists of 150,000 to 200,000 clones, 85% to 90% of them appearing once. This material consisted of peripheral blood, taken 28 days after the second dose of the MenACWY control vaccine. These receptors were obtained from an adult who received the MenACWY meningococcal vaccine as a control.

The chain links TRBV20-1 to TRBJ1-5; possibly TRBD1 for D (5 bases). CDR3 size: 14 residues. The V end was cut by 3 bases, the J end by 0 bases, with 9 bases between. The V gene's germline CDR1 is DFQATT and CDR2 SNEGSKA (reference sequence). DNA of the CDR3: TGCAGTGCTAGTGCAGGGCCTAGCAATCAGCCCCAGCATTTT. Encoded protein: CSASAGPSNQPQHF.

This clone is a singleton in its sample. The chain uses TRBV5-1 and TRBJ2-1, with TRBD2 as a possible D gene (6 bases). The CDR3 loop spans 14 amino acids. Germline lookup yields CDR1 SGHRS and CDR2 YFSETQ. Trimming cost V 0 bases and J 9 bases, with 13 bases left between them. Written as DNA, the CDR3 is TGCGCCAGCAGCTTGGCCCCTGCGGGGCGTGAGCAGTTCTTC. Its translation is CASSLAPAGREQFF. Using reference TRBV5-1 and TRBJ2-1 for the parts outside the CDR3, the full variable domain is KAGVTQTPRYLIKTRGQQVTLSCSPISGHRSVSWYQQTPGQGLQFLFEYFSETQRNKGNFPGRFSGRQFSNSRSEMNVSTLELGDSALYLCASSLAPAGREQFFGPGTRLTVL.

The chain employs TRBV28 and TRBJ1-1; TRBD1 might be the D (5 bases). This CDR3 is built from 14 residues. CDR1 is MDHEN, CDR2 SYDVKM, per germline. V lost 2 bases to trimming and J lost 1 base, with 8 bases between them. The CDR3 here is CASSLAQGNTEAFF. CDR3 in DNA: TGTGCCAGCAGTTTAGCCCAGGGGAACACTGAAGCTTTCTTT.

The rearrangement uses TRBV27 and TRBJ2-6; D not certain. Germline CDR1 reads MNHEY; CDR2 reads SMNVEV (reference sequence). The CDR3 runs 15 residues. The V gene lost 4 bases and the J gene lost 2 bases, with 9 bases spanning the gap. CDR3 DNA sequence: TGTGCCAGCAGTTATGGGGTGGCTGGGGCCAACGTCCTGACTTTC. This sequence encodes CASSYGVAGANVLTF.

The rearrangement joins TRBV10-3 to TRBJ1-2, with TRBD1 as a possible D gene (6 bases). The germline gives CDR1 ENHRY, CDR2 SYGVKD. The CDR3 runs to 16 residues. V was shortened by 4 bases and J by 0 bases, with 15 bases between the two germline ends. For the CDR3, the DNA is TGTGCCATCAGTGGTAACAGGGCCTCAGCTAACTATGGCTACACCTTC. The encoded protein is CAISGNRASANYGYTF.

The chain uses TRBV5-1 and TRBJ2-6; D call uncertain. Germline-derived CDR1 and CDR2 are SGHRS and YFSETQ. The CDR3 runs 14 residues. V lost 2 bases to trimming and J lost 1 base, with 4 bases between them. CDR3 loop: CASSFFSGANVLTF. As DNA, the CDR3 is TGCGCCAGCAGCTTTTTTTCTGGGGCCAACGTCCTGACTTTC.

The chain carries TRBV12-3 or TRBV12-4 and TRBJ1-2; 7 bases fit TRBD1. V shed 3 bases, J shed 6 bases, and the junction held 4 bases outside the gene matches. The CDR3 contains 13 residues. CDR3 region: CASSLGQGDGYTF. The CDR3 region has the DNA TGTGCCAGCAGTTTGGGTCAGGGGGATGGCTACACCTTC.

Here the CDR3 DNA reads TGTGCCATTCAGGGACAGGGTTACAATGAGCAGTTCTTC. Its translation is CAIQGQGYNEQFF. This chain connects TRBV24-1 to TRBJ2-1; 9 bases map to TRBD1. The CDR3 has 13 residues. The V segment lost 11 bases and the J segment 4 bases; nucleotides outside the gene matches: 5. CDR1 is KGHDR and CDR2 is SFDVKD in the germline V gene.

V is TRBV19 and J is TRBJ2-5; D is undetermined. Germline-derived CDR1 and CDR2 are LNHDA and SQIVND (reference sequence). V was pared by 5 bases and J by 1 base, with 20 bases between. This CDR3 has 17 amino acids. The CDR3 coding sequence is TGTGCCAGTAGTCGCAGAGGACCGACTCTCCTCCAAGAGACCCAGTACTTC. It specifies CASSRRGPTLLQETQYF.

The count of this clone is one. The rearrangement joins TRBV6-5 to TRBJ1-2, with D possibly being TRBD1 (6 bases). V shed 6 bases and J shed 5 bases, with 16 bases lying between them. This CDR3 has 14 amino acids. Germline V CDR1 and CDR2: MNHEY, SVGAGI. CDR3 sequence (DNA): TGTGCCAGCAGAAAAACCGGGACAAGATATGGCTACACCTTC. Amino acid sequence: CASRKTGTRYGYTF.

The CDR3 sequence is CASSLAPSSYNSPLHF. The CDR3 DNA reads TGTGCCAGCAGCTTAGCACCGAGCTCCTATAATTCACCCCTCCACTTT. This chain links TRBV7-9 with TRBJ1-6; D unclear. CDR1 and CDR2 from the germline V gene are SEHNR and FQNEAQ (reference sequence). Deletions cut 0 bases from V and 0 bases from J, with 6 bases between. This CDR3 spans 16 amino acids.

V gene TRBV9 combines with J gene TRBJ1-4; no clear D. V shed 3 bases and J shed 6 bases, with 9 bases lying between them. Per the germline V gene, CDR1 is SGDLS and CDR2 is YYNGEE. CDR3 length equals 13 residues. CDR3 sequence: CASSGQVDEKLFF. DNA for the CDR3: TGTGCCAGCAGCGGTCAGGTGGATGAAAAACTGTTTTTT.

The chain couples TRBV29-1 to TRBJ1-1; the D gene is possibly TRBD1 (6 bases). Germline V gene lookup returns CDR1 SQVTM and CDR2 ANQGSEA. V lost 4 bases, J lost 6 bases, and 18 bases lay in between. The length of the CDR3 is 14 residues. This CDR3 is CSVVSGTMPAEAFF. As DNA, the CDR3 is TGCAGCGTTGTTTCAGGGACAATGCCCGCTGAAGCTTTCTTT.

V is TRBV4-1 and J is TRBJ1-5; D is ambiguous. The CDR3 loop spans 16 amino acids. Germline V gene lookup returns CDR1 MGHRA and CDR2 YSYEKL. The germline V and J ends were trimmed by 3 bases and 3 bases, with 15 bases remaining between them. The CDR3 spells CASSQGLEVVNQPQHF. In DNA form, the CDR3 reads TGCGCCAGCAGCCAGGGGTTAGAGGTCGTCAATCAGCCCCAGCATTTT.

The chain couples TRBV6-5 to TRBJ2-2; perhaps TRBD2 as D (5 bases). The CDR3 totals 16 residues. Germline V gives CDR1 MNHEY, CDR2 SVGAGI. Trimming pared 0 bases from V and 4 bases from J, leaving 12 bases between. The DNA of the CDR3 is TGTGCCAGCAGTTACTCATCGGGGAGAAGCACCGGGGAGCTGTTTTTT. It is translated as CASSYSSGRSTGELFF.

This chain links TRBV18 with TRBJ1-1, with D maybe TRBD1 (6 bases). Trimming removed 4 bases from V and 8 bases from J, with 14 bases in between. This CDR3 region has 13 residues. Germline V gene lookup returns CDR1 KGHSH and CDR2 LQKENI. The CDR3 is CASSQTGGREAFF. The CDR3 DNA reads TGTGCCAGCTCACAGACCGGGGGGCGCGAAGCTTTCTTT.

In its sample, this clone was seen once. The gene calls are TRBV4-1 and TRBJ1-6; the D gene is possibly TRBD1 (6 bases). Germline assignment: CDR1 MGHRA and CDR2 YSYEKL. V was clipped by 6 bases and J by 9 bases, with 21 bases between them. This CDR3 comprises 16 residues. The CDR3 reads CASSKDEARGGSPLHF. The CDR3 nucleotides read TGCGCCAGCAGTAAGGACGAGGCTCGAGGGGGTTCACCCCTCCACTTT.

J is TRBJ2-3 and V is TRBV24-1, with a possible D match to TRBD2 (6 bases). The CDR3 is 14 amino acids. Trimming cost V 12 bases and J 2 bases, with 17 bases left between them. Germline V gene data show CDR1 as KGHDR and CDR2 as SFDVKD. CDR3 nucleotides: TGTGCCGCTGGGGGGTCTCACCCCACAGATACGCAGTATTTT. It translates to CAAGGSHPTDTQYF.

The chain carries TRBV29-1 and TRBJ1-5, with TRBD1 matching over 7 bases. Germline-derived CDR1 and CDR2 are SQVTM and ANQGSEA. The CDR3 sequence is 13 residues long. Trimming took 4 bases from V and 1 from J; bases not matched to a gene: 1. DNA of the CDR3: TGCAGCGTTGCGACAGGGAGCAATCAGCCCCAGCATTTT. It is translated as CSVATGSNQPQHF.

This chain joins TRBV7-2 and TRBJ1-6; a weak D match, TRBD1 (6 bases). The CDR3 extends over 15 amino acids. The germline V and J ends were trimmed by 5 bases and 7 bases, with 15 bases remaining between them. Germline CDR1 is SGHTA and CDR2 is FQGNSA. Here the CDR3 DNA reads TGTGCCAGCAGCCTGTTGCGGACAGACAATTCACCCCTCCACTTT. The encoded protein is CASSLLRTDNSPLHF. Filled out from reference TRBV7-2 and TRBJ1-6, the complete variable domain reads GAGVSQSPSNKVTEKGKDVELRCDPISGHTALYWYRQSLGQGLEFLIYFQGNSAPDKSGLPSDRFSAERTGGSVSTLTIQRTQQEDSAVYLCASSLLRTDNSPLHFGNGTRLTVT.

V and J are TRBV28 and TRBJ2-1; perhaps TRBD2 as D (5 bases). Germline lookup yields CDR1 MDHEN and CDR2 SYDVKM. Trimming left V 7 bases short and J 4 bases short, with 17 bases between. The CDR3 is 15 amino acids. In DNA form, the CDR3 reads TGTGCCAGCACCCCCAGTACGACGGGGTACAATGAGCAGTTCTTC. This sequence encodes CASTPSTTGYNEQFF.

The V gene is TRBV5-4, the J gene TRBJ2-3; D may be TRBD2 (5 bases). Trimming left V 4 bases short and J 3 bases short, with 21 bases between. This CDR3 is 17 amino acids long. Germline values: CDR1 SGHNT, CDR2 YYREEE (reference sequence). The CDR3 reads CASSDEGGVRSTDTQYF. The CDR3 DNA reads as TGTGCCAGCAGCGACGAGGGTGGTGTGAGATCGACAGATACGCAGTATTTT.

The rearrangement joins TRBV7-3 to TRBJ1-6, with 8 nucleotides matching TRBD1. This CDR3 comprises 14 residues. The J segment lost 7 bases and the V segment lost 6 bases, leaving 5 bases of the junction unmatched. CDR1 SGHTA and CDR2 FQGTGA come from the germline V gene. The CDR3 region has the DNA TGTGCCAGCAGGCTCGGACAGGGAAATTCACCCCTCCACTTT. Protein sequence: CASRLGQGNSPLHF. Using reference TRBV7-3 and TRBJ1-6 for the parts outside the CDR3, the full variable domain is GAGVSQTPSNKVTEKGKYVELRCDPISGHTALYWYRQSLGQGPEFLIYFQGTGAADDSGLPNDRFFAVRPEGSVSTLKIQRTERGDSAVYLCASRLGQGNSPLHFGNGTRLTVT.

For this clone: Germline and junction disagree at one end, which may indicate a read error. The V and J genes are TRBV30 and TRBJ2-3, with D perhaps TRBD2 (5 bases). The germline gives CDR1 GTSNPN, CDR2 SVGIG (reference sequence). The CDR3 length is 15 residues. DNA for the CDR3: TGTGCCTGGAGTCCCGGCGGGCGGTTCACAGATCCGCAGTATTTT. This translates into CAWSPGGRFTDPQYF.

The rearrangement joins TRBV7-3 to TRBJ2-6; TRBD2 matches at 7 bases. Germline V lookup: CDR1 SGHTA, CDR2 FQGTGA. With V trimmed by 2 bases and J by 4 bases, 5 bases remained unmatched. CDR3 length: 16 residues. The CDR3 loop reads CASSLGGSPGANVLTF. The DNA for the CDR3 is TGTGCCAGCAGCTTAGGCGGGAGTCCCGGGGCCAACGTCCTGACTTTC. Using reference TRBV7-3 and TRBJ2-6 for the parts outside the CDR3, the full variable domain is GAGVSQTPSNKVTEKGKYVELRCDPISGHTALYWYRQSLGQGPEFLIYFQGTGAADDSGLPNDRFFAVRPEGSVSTLKIQRTERGDSAVYLCASSLGGSPGANVLTFGAGSRLTVL.